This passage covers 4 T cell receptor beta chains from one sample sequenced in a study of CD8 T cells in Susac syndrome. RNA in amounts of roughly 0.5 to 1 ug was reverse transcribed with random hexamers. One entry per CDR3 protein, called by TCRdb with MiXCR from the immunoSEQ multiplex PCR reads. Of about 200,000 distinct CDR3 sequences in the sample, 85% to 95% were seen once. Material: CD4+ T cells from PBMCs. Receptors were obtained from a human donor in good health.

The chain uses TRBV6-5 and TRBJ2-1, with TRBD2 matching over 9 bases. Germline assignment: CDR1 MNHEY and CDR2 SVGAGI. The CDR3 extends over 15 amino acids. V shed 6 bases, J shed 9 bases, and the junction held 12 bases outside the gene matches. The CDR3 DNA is TGTGCCAGCAGGGTAGCGGGAGAAGCCCTCAGTGAGCAGTTCTTC. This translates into CASRVAGEALSEQFF.

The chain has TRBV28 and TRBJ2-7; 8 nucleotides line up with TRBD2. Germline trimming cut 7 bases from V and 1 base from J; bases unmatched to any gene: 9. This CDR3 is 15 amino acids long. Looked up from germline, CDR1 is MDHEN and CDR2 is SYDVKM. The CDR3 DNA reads TGTGCCAGCACCGGCGCGGGGGGTCAGTCCTACGAGCAGTACGTC. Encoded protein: CASTGAGGQSYEQYV.

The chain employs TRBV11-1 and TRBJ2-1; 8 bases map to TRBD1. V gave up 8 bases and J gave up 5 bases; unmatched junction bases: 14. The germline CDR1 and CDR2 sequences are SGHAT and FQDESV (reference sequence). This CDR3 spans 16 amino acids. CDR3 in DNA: TGTGCCAGCCACTACGATTCCGGGACAGGTGACAATGAGCAGTTCTTC. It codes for CASHYDSGTGDNEQFF.

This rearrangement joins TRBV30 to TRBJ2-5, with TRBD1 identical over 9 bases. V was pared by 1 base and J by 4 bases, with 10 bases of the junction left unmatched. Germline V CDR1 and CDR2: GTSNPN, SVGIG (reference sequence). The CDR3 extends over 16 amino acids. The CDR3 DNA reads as TGTGCCTGGAGTGAGGGAAGGACAGGGGAGGTAGAGACCCAGTACTTC. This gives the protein CAWSEGRTGEVETQYF.